Sequencing of this TCR beta chain was carried out in a study of blood T cell repertoires in COVID-19. Study at large: Sources were T cells, B-cell-depleted T cells, or PBMCs; the material itself was cDNA or gDNA.

Which cohort a participant joined came from the clinical history participants gave. Libraries were prepared by immunoSEQ multiplex PCR; TCRdb keeps only in-frame clonotypes and omits some of them. The table records around 250,000 clones, around 89% of them present only once. V was cut by 3 bases and J by 3 bases, with 9 bases left in between. The CDR3 runs to 15 residues. Germline V gene lookup returns CDR1 LNHDA and CDR2 SQIVND (reference sequence). The sample taken for sequencing was PBMCs or T cells enriched from blood (not recorded which). This receptor was taken from a middle-aged man who had been exposed to COVID-19. The chain is built from TRBV19 and TRBJ1-6; no firm D call. The CDR3 reads CASSMPRLYNSPLHF. The CDR3 DNA is TGTGCCAGTAGTATGCCCAGACTCTATAATTCACCCCTCCACTTT.